A selection of T cell receptor beta chains follows, all from one sample in a study of cytomegalovirus exposure and HLA in healthy donors. Repertoires were generated with immunoSEQ multiplex PCR, while TCRdb's copy carries only in-frame clones and drops some. In the table there are hundreds of thousands of clones, roughly 83% of which are singletons. Sequenced material: PBMCs. The receptors stem from a boy aged 2 to 9 in good health and CMV-seronegative. Each CDR3 is given with its conserved first and last residue. The order of the fields is D gene, V gene, CDR3 length, J gene, clone size, CDR3 DNA, CDR3 protein. D genes are given only for firm matches. Expanded clones are given a class, and other clones once, few, many or no size at all.

D: TRBD2
V: TRBV25-1
length: 16
J: TRBJ2-2
size: -
DNA: TGTGCCAGCAGTGAATTTGGAGCGGGAGGTTCGGGGGAGCTGTTTTTT
CDR3: CASSEFGAGGSGELFF

D: -
V: TRBV5-6
length: 14
J: TRBJ2-7
size: -
DNA: TGTGCCAGCAGTTACTCCGCGGACTCCTACGAGCAGTACTTC
CDR3: CASSYSADSYEQYF

D: -
V: TRBV6-4
length: 15
J: TRBJ2-1
size: -
DNA: TGTGCCAGCAGTGTATCGTCTTACTCCTACAATGAGCAGTTCTTC
CDR3: CASSVSSYSYNEQFF

D: TRBD2
V: TRBV5-1
length: 17
J: TRBJ2-6
size: -
DNA: TGCGCCAGCAGCTTGGGGGGCGGGGGGGCTGGGGCCAACGTCCTGACTTTC
CDR3: CASSLGGGGAGANVLTF

D: -
V: TRBV30
length: 13
J: TRBJ2-5
size: once
DNA: TGTGCCTGGAGAGGGAGGAAAGGTGAGACCCAGTACTTC
CDR3: CAWRGRKGETQYF

D: -
V: TRBV19
length: 12
J: TRBJ1-2
size: -
DNA: TGTGCCAGTAGTATATACAGAGATGGCTACACCTTC
CDR3: CASSIYRDGYTF

D: TRBD1
V: TRBV30
length: 13
J: TRBJ1-1
size: -
DNA: TGTGCCTGGAACAGGGGCTCGAACACTGAAGCTTTCTTT
CDR3: CAWNRGSNTEAFF

D: -
V: TRBV2
length: 11
J: TRBJ2-1
size: once
DNA: TGTGCCAGCAGGGCCGACAATGAGCAGTTCTTC
CDR3: CASRADNEQFF

D: TRBD2
V: TRBV2
length: 15
J: TRBJ2-2
size: -
DNA: TGTGCCAGCAGTGTCTTGGCGGGGGACACCGGGGAGCTGTTTTTT
CDR3: CASSVLAGDTGELFF

D: -
V: TRBV19
length: 14
J: TRBJ2-7
size: -
DNA: TGTGCCAGTGCTGGGGGCAGGTCTCCCTACGAGCAGTACTTC
CDR3: CASAGGRSPYEQYF

D: -
V: TRBV5-1
length: 15
J: TRBJ2-7
size: -
DNA: TGCGCCAGCAGCTTGGAGCCAGGGCAGACCTACGAGCAGTACTTC
CDR3: CASSLEPGQTYEQYF

D: -
V: TRBV7-9
length: 15
J: TRBJ1-2
size: -
DNA: TGTGCCAGCAGCAAAAGCGGGGATCCGTACTATGGCTACACCTTC
CDR3: CASSKSGDPYYGYTF

D: -
V: TRBV29-1
length: 13
J: TRBJ1-2
size: -
DNA: TGCAGCGTTCTTACCGCGGTCGGCTATGGCTACACCTTC
CDR3: CSVLTAVGYGYTF

D: -
V: TRBV20-1
length: 11
J: TRBJ2-1
size: -
DNA: TGCAGTGCCGACAGCTACAATGAGCAGTTCTTC
CDR3: CSADSYNEQFF

D: -
V: TRBV6-1
length: 13
J: TRBJ1-1
size: -
DNA: TGTGCCAGCAGTGAAGGACAGAACACTGAAGCTTTCTTT
CDR3: CASSEGQNTEAFF

D: -
V: TRBV2
length: 16
J: TRBJ2-1
size: few
DNA: TGTGCCAGCAGTGGGGTAGGTAGCGGCATCTACAATGAGCAGTTCTTC
CDR3: CASSGVGSGIYNEQFF

D: TRBD1
V: TRBV18
length: 17
J: TRBJ2-2
size: once
DNA: TGTGCCAGCTCACCAGCCACCGGGACAGGGCACACCGGGGAGCTGTTTTTT
CDR3: CASSPATGTGHTGELFF

D: TRBD1
V: TRBV14
length: 16
J: TRBJ1-6
size: -
DNA: TGTGCCAGCAGCCAAAGGTTCAGGGGGGATAATTCACCCCTCCACTTT
CDR3: CASSQRFRGDNSPLHF

D: -
V: TRBV6-5
length: 12
J: TRBJ2-3
size: -
DNA: TGTGCCAGCAAGAGCCCCGGAGAGACGCAGTATTTT
CDR3: CASKSPGETQYF

D: TRBD1
V: TRBV7-9
length: 14
J: TRBJ2-7
size: few
DNA: TGTGCCAGCAGCCTCGGACAGGGGAGGGACGAGCAGTACTTC
CDR3: CASSLGQGRDEQYF

D: -
V: TRBV5-4
length: 12
J: TRBJ2-7
size: -
DNA: TGTGCCAGCACGCGTGACGGGGGCGAGCAGTACTTC
CDR3: CASTRDGGEQYF

D: TRBD1
V: TRBV9
length: 15
J: TRBJ1-2
size: -
DNA: TGTGCCAGCAGCAATAACAGGGGGCCAAACTATGGCTACACCTTC
CDR3: CASSNNRGPNYGYTF

D: -
V: TRBV11-2
length: 12
J: TRBJ2-1
size: -
DNA: TGTGCCAGCAGCCCCGGCTACAATGAGCAGTTCTTC
CDR3: CASSPGYNEQFF

D: TRBD1
V: TRBV7-9
length: 16
J: TRBJ1-4
size: few
DNA: TGTGCCAGCAGCCTAGGGACAGGGGGCCGGAGTGAAAAACTGTTTTTT
CDR3: CASSLGTGGRSEKLFF

D: -
V: TRBV30
length: 13
J: TRBJ1-4
size: once
DNA: TGTGCCTGGAGTCAGGGGAGAGGAGAAAAACTGTTTTTT
CDR3: CAWSQGRGEKLFF

D: -
V: TRBV7-8
length: 14
J: TRBJ2-7
size: -
DNA: TGTGCCAGCAGCGTACCTCCTAGGGGCTACGAGCAGTACTTC
CDR3: CASSVPPRGYEQYF